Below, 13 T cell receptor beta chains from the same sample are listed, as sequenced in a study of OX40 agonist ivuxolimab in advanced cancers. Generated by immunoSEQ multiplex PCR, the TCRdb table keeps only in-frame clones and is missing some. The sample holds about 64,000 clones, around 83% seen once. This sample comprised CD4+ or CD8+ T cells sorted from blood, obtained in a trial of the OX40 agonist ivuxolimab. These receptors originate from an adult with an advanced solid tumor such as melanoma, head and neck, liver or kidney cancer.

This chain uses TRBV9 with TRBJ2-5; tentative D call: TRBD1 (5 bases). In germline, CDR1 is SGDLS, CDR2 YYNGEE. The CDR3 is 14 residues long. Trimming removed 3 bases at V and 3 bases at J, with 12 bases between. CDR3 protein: CASSAIDREETQYF. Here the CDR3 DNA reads TGTGCCAGCAGCGCGATAGACAGAGAAGAGACCCAGTACTTC.

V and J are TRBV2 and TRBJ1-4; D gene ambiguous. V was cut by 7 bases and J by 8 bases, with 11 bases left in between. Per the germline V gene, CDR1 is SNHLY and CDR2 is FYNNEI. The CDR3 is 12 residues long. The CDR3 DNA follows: TGTGCCAGCAAGGGCCTCCCGGAAAAACTGTTTTTT. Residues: CASKGLPEKLFF.

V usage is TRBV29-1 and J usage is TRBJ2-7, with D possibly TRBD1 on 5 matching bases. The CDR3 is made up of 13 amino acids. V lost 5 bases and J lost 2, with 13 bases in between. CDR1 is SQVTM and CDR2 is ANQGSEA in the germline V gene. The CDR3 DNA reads TGCAGCGTTATTAAGGGGTCGGCCTACGAGCAGTACTTC. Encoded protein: CSVIKGSAYEQYF.

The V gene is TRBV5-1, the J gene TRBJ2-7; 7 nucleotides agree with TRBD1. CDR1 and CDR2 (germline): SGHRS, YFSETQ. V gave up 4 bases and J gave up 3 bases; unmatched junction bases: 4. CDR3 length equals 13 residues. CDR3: CASSPTGNYEQYF. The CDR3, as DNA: TGCGCCAGCAGCCCGACAGGGAACTACGAGCAGTACTTC.

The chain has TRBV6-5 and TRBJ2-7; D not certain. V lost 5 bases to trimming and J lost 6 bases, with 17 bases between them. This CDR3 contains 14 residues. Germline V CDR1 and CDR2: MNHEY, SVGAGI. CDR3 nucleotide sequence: TGTGCCAGCAGTGGACCCTCCCCGGGCGGCGAGCAGTACTTC. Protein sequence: CASSGPSPGGEQYF.

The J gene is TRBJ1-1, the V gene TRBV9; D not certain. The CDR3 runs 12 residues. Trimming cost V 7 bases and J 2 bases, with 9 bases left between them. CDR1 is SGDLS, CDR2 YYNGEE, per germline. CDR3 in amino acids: CASSGRNTEAFF. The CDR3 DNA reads TGTGCCAGCTCAGGCAGAAACACTGAAGCTTTCTTT.

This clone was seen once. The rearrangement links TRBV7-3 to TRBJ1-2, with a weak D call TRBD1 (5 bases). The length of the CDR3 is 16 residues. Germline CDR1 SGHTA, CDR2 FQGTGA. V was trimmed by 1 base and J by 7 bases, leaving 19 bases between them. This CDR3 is CASSLRGSQGLGGYTF. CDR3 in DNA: TGTGCCAGCAGCTTAAGGGGCTCGCAGGGTCTTGGTGGCTACACCTTC.

The CDR3 DNA follows: TGCGCCAGCAGCTTAGATATGAACACTGAAGCTTTCTTT. This encodes CASSLDMNTEAFF. The rearrangement joins TRBV5-1 to TRBJ1-1; no definite D call. CDR3 size: 13 residues. V lost 2 bases and J 0 bases, leaving 5 bases between the germline ends. Germline CDR1 and CDR2: SGHRS and YFSETQ.

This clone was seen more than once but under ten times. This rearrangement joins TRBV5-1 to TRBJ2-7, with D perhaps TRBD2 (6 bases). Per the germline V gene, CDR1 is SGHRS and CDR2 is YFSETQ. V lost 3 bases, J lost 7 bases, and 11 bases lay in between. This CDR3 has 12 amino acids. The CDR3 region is CASSSGGWEQYF. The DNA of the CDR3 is TGCGCCAGCAGCTCCGGGGGTTGGGAGCAGTACTTC.

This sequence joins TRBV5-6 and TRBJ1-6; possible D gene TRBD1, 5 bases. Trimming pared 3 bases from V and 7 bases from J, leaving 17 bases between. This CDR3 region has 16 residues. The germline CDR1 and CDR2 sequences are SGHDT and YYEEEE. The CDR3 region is CASSSGSAGPNSPLHF. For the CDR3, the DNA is TGTGCCAGCAGCTCGGGATCCGCGGGACCGAATTCACCCCTCCACTTT. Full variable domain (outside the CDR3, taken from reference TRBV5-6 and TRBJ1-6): DAGVTQSPTHLIKTRGQQVTLRCSPKSGHDTVSWYQQALGQGPQFIFQYYEEEERQRGNFPDRFSGHQFPNYSSELNVNALLLGDSALYLCASSSGSAGPNSPLHFGNGTRLTVT.

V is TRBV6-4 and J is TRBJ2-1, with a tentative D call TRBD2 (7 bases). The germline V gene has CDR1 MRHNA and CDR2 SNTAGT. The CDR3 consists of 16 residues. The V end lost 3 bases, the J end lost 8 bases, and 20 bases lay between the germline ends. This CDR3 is CASSEEGGRAVDEQFF. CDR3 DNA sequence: TGTGCCAGCAGTGAAGAGGGGGGGAGGGCCGTCGATGAGCAGTTCTTC.

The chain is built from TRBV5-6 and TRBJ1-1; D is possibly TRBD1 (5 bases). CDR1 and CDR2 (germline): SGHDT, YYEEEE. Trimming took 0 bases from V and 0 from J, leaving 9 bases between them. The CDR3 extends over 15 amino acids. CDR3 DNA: TGTGCCAGCAGCTTGGGGGGCAGCCTGAACACTGAAGCTTTCTTT. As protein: CASSLGGSLNTEAFF. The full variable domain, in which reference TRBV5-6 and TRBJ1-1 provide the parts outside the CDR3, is DAGVTQSPTHLIKTRGQQVTLRCSPKSGHDTVSWYQQALGQGPQFIFQYYEEEERQRGNFPDRFSGHQFPNYSSELNVNALLLGDSALYLCASSLGGSLNTEAFFGQGTRLTVV.

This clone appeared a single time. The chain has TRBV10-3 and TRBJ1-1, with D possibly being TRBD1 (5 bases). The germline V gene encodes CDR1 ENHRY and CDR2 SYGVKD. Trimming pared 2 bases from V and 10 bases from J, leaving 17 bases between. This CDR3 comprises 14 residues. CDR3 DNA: TGTGCCATCAGTGAGCGTGGACAAGGGGAAGGAGCTTTCTTT. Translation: CAISERGQGEGAFF.